This T cell receptor (beta chain) appears in the sequencing data of a study of CXCR3-negative and CXCR3-positive naive CD8 T cells. Findings of the study overall: Diversity was high in both naive subsets and much lower in memory cells. Post-cryopreservation CXCR3 expression was partly diminished, and the bulk of assays employed fresh PBMCs.

In the case of this clonotype: Its antigen is still unknown.

The CDR3 runs to 14 residues. Germline V gives CDR1 MDHEN, CDR2 SYDVKM. Via 5' RACE with UMI labels, TRB cDNA libraries were prepared. TCRdb reprocessed the 5' RACE reads and stores each CDR3 protein as one record, lacking DNA. The specimen's table records around 57,000 distinct CDR3 sequences. Material: memory CD8+ T cells from blood. The gene calls are TRBV28 and TRBJ2-1; TCRdb returns TRBD1, unconfirmable since there is no DNA. This clonotype originated in a human donor in good health. Some clones in this sample may be carry-over from other donors' samples. The CDR3 here is CASSSRARGNEQFF.